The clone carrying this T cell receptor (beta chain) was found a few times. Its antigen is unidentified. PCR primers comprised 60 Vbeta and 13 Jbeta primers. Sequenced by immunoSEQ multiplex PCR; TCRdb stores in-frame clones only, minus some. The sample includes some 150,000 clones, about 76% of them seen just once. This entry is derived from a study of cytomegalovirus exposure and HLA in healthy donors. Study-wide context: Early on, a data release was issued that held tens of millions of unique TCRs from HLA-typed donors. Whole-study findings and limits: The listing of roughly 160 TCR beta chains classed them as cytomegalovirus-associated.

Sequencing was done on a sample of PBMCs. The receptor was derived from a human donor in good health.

The CDR3, as DNA: TGTGCCAGCAGCTCTGGGGGGGGCCCAACTAACTATGGCTACACCTTC. Translating it yields CASSSGGGPTNYGYTF. V and J are TRBV28 and TRBJ1-2, with D perhaps matching TRBD1 (6 bases). V shed 6 bases and J shed 0 bases, with 17 bases lying between them. The CDR3 spans 16 residues. Per germline, CDR1 MDHEN and CDR2 SYDVKM.